Described below is a single T cell receptor (beta chain) sequence and its context. This clonotype was recorded at least ten times. Its antigen is unknown. No qualities accompany the bases; no much larger clone lies one base away. According to the germline V gene (reference sequence), CDR1 reads GTSNPN and CDR2 reads SVGIG. V drops 4 bases and J drops 6 bases, leaving 10 bases in between. Inclusive of the bounding cysteine and phenylalanine, the CDR3 is 12 residues long. Only the CDR3 DNA stays, 36 bases, in frame from base 1. Libraries of naive CD8 T cells were built from anywhere between about 20,000 and 1,000,000 sorted cells, with 10%, 30% or 50% of the purified RNA used. Naive CD8 T cells were FACS-sorted as CD8+CD4-CCR7+CD45RA+ on a BD FACSAria II into RLT Plus buffer. To test detection sensitivity, Jurkat RNA equal to around 10 TCR copies was added to samples of roughly 18,000-1,100,000 naive CD8 T cells. CD8 T cells were enriched using RosetteSep CD8+ T Cell Enrichment Cocktail and Ficoll-Paque, and the enriched cells then underwent ACK red cell lysis.

Receptors were amplified or captured by PCR. Sequencer: NextSeq 500. Bulk TCR libraries were generated as previously described, with the TCR primers listed in Table S5 used. Purification of total RNA was performed with the Qiagen AllPrep DNA/RNA kit. Reads from multiple sequencing runs of the same library were pooled before analysis. The original pipeline was this. Only reads with exact TCR constant sequence were kept, trimmed to 150 nt, and grouped by their 12-nt molecular barcodes. Reads in each barcode group were sub-clustered using a 15% Levenshtein threshold, and a quality-weighted consensus sequence was built for each RNA molecule. Non-functional sequences were removed, as were lower-count sequences one edit away from another. On the basis of fitting two negative binomial distributions, barcode sub-clusters with fewer than 20% of the maximum read count were discarded. TCRdb ran its own pipeline on the public reads, namely fastp trimming at Q25 and MiXCR clone calling, and kept in-frame beta chains. Rows with a matching CDR3 protein are joined into one entry that keeps the most common DNA and genes. The V and J calls follow TCRdb's processing rather than the paper's. The sample table shows about 630,000 distinct CDR3 sequences, and about 25% are seen once. The ten largest clones capture 0.7% to 0.95% of the sample.

The data were obtained in a study of molecular identifiers for immune sequencing clone quantification (dated by TCRdb to the late 2010s). Regarding the research as a whole: For a replicate experiment, RNA from around 20,000 or 99,000 naive CD8 T cells was divided into five aliquots, and four of the five aliquots were sequenced. The study was a methods study using CD8 T cells to benchmark molecular-identifier clustering-based TCR repertoire sequencing (MIDCIRS) and TCR RNA copy counting.

The paper as a whole reports these results and caveats: Modeling gave about three recovered TCR RNA copies per cell versus about 10 by digital PCR, implying approximately 30% capture efficiency. The naive libraries included spiked-in Jurkat TCR RNA (around 10 copies' worth), and this RNA is not part of the donor repertoire. Highly expanded clone sizes could be underestimated because identical TCR molecules may share a barcode. When barcode sub-clustering was not used, chimeric consensus sequences inflated TCR diversity, with chimeras reaching as high as 47%. In CMV-specific effector cells, clones with more than 20 RNA copies accounted for over 97% of molecules, whereas in naive cells such clones accounted for under 1%. Even against a background of about 960,000 naive CD8 T cells, spiked-in Jurkat TCR RNA amounting to a single cell's worth was reported to be detectable.

The V and J segments used are TRBV30 and TRBJ2-1, with the D gene uncertain. Sequenced sample: naive CD8+ T cells from blood, with Jurkat cell RNA spiked in. The cell subset or site label corresponds to: FACS-sorted CD8+CD4-CCR7+CD45RA+ naive T cells. The receptor comes from a human donor in good health. Some libraries in this study had Jurkat cell RNA spiked in. The nucleotide sequence is TGTGCCTGGACCGAGGAAATCAATGAGCAGTTCTTC. Protein translation: CAWTEEINEQFF. With all but the CDR3 taken from the reference TRBV30 and TRBJ2-1 genes, the full variable domain is: SQTIHQWPATLVQPVGSPLSLECTVEGTSNPNLYWYRQAAGRGLQLLFYSVGIGQISSEVPQNLSASRPQDRQFILSSKKLLLSDSGFYLCAWTEEINEQFFGPGTRLTVL.